A single sample is the source of the 9 T cell receptor beta chains below, sequenced in a study of response to subunit inactivated influenza vaccine. TCRdb used MiXCR to reprocess the RT-PCR reads, holding one entry per CDR3 protein. The data show around 200,000 distinct CDR3 sequences, around a tenth seen once. The sample here was non-naive T cells sorted from PBMCs, taken on the day of vaccination. These receptors came from a man between 45 and 60 years old who received an inactivated influenza vaccine.

In this sample, this clonotype turned up many times. The chain joins TRBV29-1 to TRBJ1-1; D not certain. CDR1 and CDR2 from the germline V gene are SQVTM and ANQGSEA. The CDR3 covers 12 residues. Trimming left V 1 base short and J 3 bases short, with 6 bases between. The CDR3 is CSVEVGHTEAFF. The DNA for the CDR3 is TGCAGCGTTGAAGTTGGACACACTGAAGCTTTCTTT.

The V call is TRBV6-2 or TRBV6-3, the J call TRBJ2-7, with TRBD2 matching over 11 bases. The CDR3 has 14 amino acids. Germline V gene data show CDR1 as MNHEY and CDR2 as SVGEGT. Trimming took 0 bases from V and 6 from J; bases not matched to a gene: 1. CDR3: CASSYSLAGGEQYF. The CDR3 DNA reads TGTGCCAGCAGTTACTCCCTAGCGGGAGGCGAGCAGTACTTC.

The chain couples TRBV7-3 to TRBJ2-1; tentatively, D is TRBD1 or TRBD2 (5 bases each). Trimming took off 3 bases at V and 7 bases at J, with 16 bases between the two ends. The germline V gene encodes CDR1 SGHTA and CDR2 FQGTGA. This CDR3 region has 15 residues. CDR3 coding DNA: TGTGCCAGCAGCTTCAGAATGGGACCGTCAAATGAGCAGTTCTTC. This translates into CASSFRMGPSNEQFF.

The chain combines TRBV11-2 with TRBJ2-4; no clear D gene. The CDR3 is made up of 13 amino acids. Trimming took off 0 bases at V and 15 bases at J, with 15 bases between the two ends. Germline CDR1 and CDR2: SGHAT and FQNNGV. CDR3 loop: CASSLDLAGFRYF. The DNA of the CDR3 is TGTGCCAGCAGCTTAGATCTTGCCGGTTTTCGGTACTTC.

In this sample, this clonotype turned up many times. The CDR3 region has the DNA TGTGCCAGTAGTATCATCGGCAGCAACTCTGGAAACACCATATATTTT. It encodes CASSIIGSNSGNTIYF. The rearrangement uses TRBV19 and TRBJ1-3; D is undetermined. CDR3 size: 16 residues. Germline V lookup: CDR1 LNHDA, CDR2 SQIVND (reference sequence). V lost 3 bases to trimming and J lost 0 bases, with 12 bases between them.

This clonotype has a count of ten or more. V is TRBV7-2 and J is TRBJ2-2; D is uncertain. Per the germline V gene, CDR1 is SGHTA and CDR2 is FQGNSA. This CDR3 is built from 16 residues. Trimming took 1 base from V and 4 from J, leaving 13 bases between them. The CDR3 bases are TGTGCCAGCAGCTTAGTAGGATCCGGCGCCACCGGGGAGCTGTTTTTT. This encodes CASSLVGSGATGELFF.

The sample holds one count of this clonotype. With a much larger clone just one base away, this may be a read error. CDR3 DNA sequence: TGTGCCAGCAGTAGGGGCCAATTAGCGGGTAGAGAGCAGTACTTC. It yields the protein CASSRGQLAGREQYF. The rearrangement uses TRBV28 and TRBJ2-7, with TRBD2 matching 7 bases. Germline values: CDR1 MDHEN, CDR2 SYDVKM. The CDR3 spans 15 residues. J gave up 7 bases and V 5 bases, and 14 bases lay outside the gene matches.

This clonotype was detected many times. CDR3 residues: CASSQGTVNTEAFF. CDR3 sequence (DNA): TGTGCCAGCAGCCAGGGGACAGTGAACACTGAAGCTTTCTTT. The chain carries TRBV3-1 and TRBJ1-1; 7 bases align to TRBD1. This CDR3 has 14 amino acids. Per the germline V gene, CDR1 is LGHDT and CDR2 is YNNKEL (reference sequence). The V segment lost 3 bases and the J segment 0 bases; nucleotides outside the gene matches: 1.

This chain uses TRBV11-3 with TRBJ2-3; D not resolved. The CDR3 covers 14 residues. CDR1 is SGHNT, CDR2 YENEEA, per germline. Trimming left V 5 bases short and J 0 bases short, with 9 bases between. CDR3 in amino acids: CASSLGWSTDTQYF. The CDR3 DNA reads TGTGCCAGCAGCCTAGGATGGAGCACAGATACGCAGTATTTT.